This record covers a single T cell receptor beta chain. The germline gives CDR1 ENHRY, CDR2 SYGVKD. V gave up 7 bases and J gave up 0 bases, with 12 bases separating them. This CDR3 is 15 amino acids long. How the authors handled the data: Counts of nucleated cells, estimated from reference gene primer amplification, were obtained. Profiling relied on immunoSEQ multiplex PCR, and the TCRdb table lists in-frame clones only, not all of them. The D gene and trimming were derived from the DNA, and the V and J assignments and clone size from that table. The sample has just under 300,000 clones, more than 85% seen once. This sample stems from a study of blood T cell repertoires in COVID-19. Study at large: The United States, Italy and Spain were the sources of the acute and convalescent COVID-19 samples. T cells, B-cell-depleted T cells, or PBMCs supplied cDNA or gDNA.

The sequencing sample was made of peripheral blood. V gene TRBV10-3 combines with J gene TRBJ2-2, with TRBD1 as a possible D gene (6 bases). This clonotype was obtained from a man between 65 and 80 years old with acute or convalescent COVID-19. The CDR3 DNA follows: TGTGCCATCAAAGGGGGACAAGCGAACACCGGGGAGCTGTTTTTT. Translation gives CAIKGGQANTGELFF.